This T cell receptor beta chain stems from a study of blood T cell repertoires in COVID-19. On the study more broadly: PBMCs, B-cell-depleted T cells, or T cells provided the cDNA or gDNA that made up the material.

The trim removed 4 bases at V and 8 bases at J, leaving 10 bases unmatched. Germline-derived CDR1 and CDR2 are SGDLS and YYNGEE. The CDR3 extends over 15 amino acids. The method was immunoSEQ multiplex PCR; TCRdb's version includes in-frame clones alone and lacks a portion of them. The table includes fewer than 250,000 clones, approximately 80% detected once. This receptor was obtained from a man aged 60 to 69 who had recovered from COVID-19. Sequenced input: PBMCs or T cells enriched from blood (not recorded which). This chain connects TRBV9 to TRBJ2-2, with 8 bases fitting TRBD1. CDR3 nucleotides: TGTGCCAGCAGCTTTACGACAGGGGAAGCGGGGGAGCTGTTTTTT. Translation gives CASSFTTGEAGELFF.